The next 15 T cell receptor beta chains were all read from a single sample in a study of blood T cell repertoires in COVID-19. Sequencing used immunoSEQ multiplex PCR; TCRdb keeps in-frame clones, though not all of them. The sample yields some 160,000 clones, 80% seen once. Sequences were obtained from peripheral blood. These receptor sequences come from a woman aged 50 to 60 with acute or convalescent COVID-19.

The V and J genes are TRBV7-8 and TRBJ1-3; 7 nucleotides agree with TRBD1. The CDR3 contains 16 residues. J was trimmed by 0 bases and V by 5 bases; bases with no gene match: 7. Germline V gene sequence: CDR1 SGHVS, CDR2 FQNEAQ. CDR3 amino acids: CASSLEGQFSGNTIYF. Written as DNA, the CDR3 is TGTGCCAGCAGCCTTGAGGGACAGTTCTCTGGAAACACCATATATTTT.

V is TRBV14 and J is TRBJ2-5; TRBD2 might be the D (6 bases). The germline V gene encodes CDR1 SGHDN and CDR2 FVKESK. V lost 3 bases, J lost 7 bases, and 12 bases lay in between. The CDR3 length is 13 residues. CDR3 in DNA: TGTGCCAGCAGCCACAGGGTCGGGGGGACCCAGTACTTC. Encoded protein: CASSHRVGGTQYF. Drawing the rest from reference TRBV14 and TRBJ2-5, the complete variable domain is EAGVTQFPSHSVIEKGQTVTLRCDPISGHDNLYWYRRVMGKEIKFLLHFVKESKQDESGMPNNRFLAERTGGTYSTLKVQPAELEDSGVYFCASSHRVGGTQYFGPGTRLLVL.

The chain recombines TRBV7-9 with TRBJ2-5; D may be TRBD2 (7 bases). The CDR3 is 17 amino acids. Germline loops: CDR1 SEHNR, CDR2 FQNEAQ (reference sequence). V was cut by 5 bases and J by 4 bases, with 23 bases left in between. The CDR3 reads CASSRNLGGVGGETQYF. The CDR3 DNA reads TGTGCCAGCAGCCGAAACTTAGGGGGGGTTGGTGGAGAGACCCAGTACTTC. The full variable domain, its missing parts supplied by reference TRBV7-9 and TRBJ2-5, is DTGVSQNPRHKITKRGQNVTFRCDPISEHNRLYWYRQTLGQGPEFLTYFQNEAQLEKSRLLSDRFSAERPKGSFSTLEIQRTEQGDSAMYLCASSRNLGGVGGETQYFGPGTRLLVL.

The chain is built from TRBV24-1 and TRBJ1-2; D may be TRBD1 (5 bases). This CDR3 region has 11 residues. CDR1 KGHDR and CDR2 SFDVKD come from the germline V gene. Trimming pared 9 bases from V and 8 bases from J, leaving 12 bases between. The DNA of the CDR3 is TGTGCCACCCTCGTGGGGCGCGGCTACACCTTC. This encodes CATLVGRGYTF.

This clone was detected only a few times. The gene calls are TRBV18 and TRBJ1-2, with 8 bases matching TRBD1. The CDR3 consists of 14 residues. With V trimmed by 8 bases and J by 4 bases, 9 bases remained unmatched. Germline CDR1 reads KGHSH; CDR2 reads LQKENI. CDR3 in amino acids: CASQLDRAAYGYTF. For the CDR3, the DNA is TGTGCCAGCCAACTGGACAGGGCGGCCTATGGCTACACCTTC.

The chain combines TRBV7-3 with TRBJ2-3; 7 bases match TRBD2. Germline V gene sequence: CDR1 SGHTA, CDR2 FQGTGA. V trimming: 6 bases; J trimming: 2 bases; junction bases outside the gene matches: 8. The CDR3 runs 15 residues. The CDR3 sequence: CASRGGAGVTDTQYF. DNA of the CDR3: TGTGCCAGCAGGGGCGGCGCGGGGGTCACAGATACGCAGTATTTT.

This chain connects TRBV19 to TRBJ1-5, with 7 positions matching TRBD1. V lost 5 bases to trimming and J lost 4 bases; unmatched junction nucleotides: 5. Germline V lookup: CDR1 LNHDA, CDR2 SQIVND (reference sequence). This CDR3 region has 14 residues. This chain's CDR3 is CASSSGQLNQPQHF. The CDR3 DNA is TGTGCCAGTAGTTCGGGACAGCTAAATCAGCCCCAGCATTTT.

V gene TRBV5-1 combines with J gene TRBJ1-4; no firm D call. From germline, CDR1 is SGHRS and CDR2 YFSETQ. V was trimmed by 4 bases and J by 3 bases, leaving 7 bases between them. CDR3 length: 13 amino acids. The CDR3 region is CASSISANEKLFF. CDR3 DNA sequence: TGCGCCAGCAGCATTTCTGCTAATGAAAAACTGTTTTTT.

The CDR3 spells CASSIDGRALAEDGYTF. The CDR3 DNA reads TGTGCCAGTAGTATAGACGGGCGGGCGTTGGCGGAAGATGGCTACACCTTC. The rearrangement joins TRBV19 to TRBJ1-2; D unresolved. Germline CDR1 is LNHDA and CDR2 is SQIVND (reference sequence). Trimming removed 0 bases from V and 6 bases from J, with 20 bases in between. The CDR3 is made up of 17 amino acids.

V and J are TRBV6-5 and TRBJ1-1; D is unclear. V lost 4 bases and J 1 base, leaving 13 bases between the germline ends. Germline V gene lookup returns CDR1 MNHEY and CDR2 SVGAGI. The CDR3 loop spans 15 amino acids. Written as DNA, the CDR3 is TGTGCCAGCAGTTTGACACCAAGTGGGAACACTGAAGCTTTCTTT. It yields the protein CASSLTPSGNTEAFF.

The gene calls are TRBV13 and TRBJ2-2; maybe TRBD1 (6 bases). Trimming removed 2 bases at V and 6 bases at J, with 16 bases between. Germline V gene lookup returns CDR1 PRHDT and CDR2 FYEKMQ (reference sequence). This CDR3 spans 16 amino acids. DNA for the CDR3: TGTGCCAGCAGCTTATCCCTGACAGGTGCCGCCGGGGAGCTGTTTTTT. Translation gives CASSLSLTGAAGELFF.

The V gene is TRBV9, the J gene TRBJ1-5, with D maybe TRBD1 (6 bases). Germline-derived CDR1 and CDR2 are SGDLS and YYNGEE. The V and J ends lost 0 bases and 12 bases respectively, with 13 bases between them. The CDR3 covers 13 residues. The CDR3, as DNA: TGTGCCAGCAGCGTAGGGAGGGAGGGACACCAGCATTTT. Translation gives CASSVGREGHQHF.

J is TRBJ2-7 and V is TRBV3-1 (or the pseudogene TRBV3-2); D remains unclear. CDR3 length equals 11 residues. Per germline, CDR1 LGHDT and CDR2 YNNKEL (reference sequence). The ends were cut back, 4 bases at V and 3 bases at J, with 4 bases in the middle. CDR3 amino acids: CASSLLYEQYF. The CDR3 DNA follows: TGTGCCAGCAGCCTCCTCTACGAGCAGTACTTC.

This clone was seen a single time. This chain links TRBV6-5 with TRBJ1-2, with no clear D. The V end lost 6 bases, the J end lost 4 bases, and 9 bases lay between the germline ends. The CDR3 extends over 12 amino acids. Germline values: CDR1 MNHEY, CDR2 SVGAGI. The DNA of the CDR3 is TGTGCCAGCAGGGGCCCAGGCTATGGCTACACCTTC. It codes for CASRGPGYGYTF.

This rearrangement joins TRBV7-3 to TRBJ1-1; 9 bases are shared with TRBD1. This CDR3 has 15 amino acids. Per the germline V gene, CDR1 is SGHTA and CDR2 is FQGTGA. The junction had 8 bases not matched to a gene; V was cut back by 5 bases and J by 4 bases. CDR3 sequence: CASSPAGTGTTEAFF. CDR3 DNA sequence: TGTGCCAGCAGCCCGGCCGGGACAGGGACCACTGAAGCTTTCTTT.